Below are 15 T cell receptor beta chains sequenced from a single sample in a study of OX40 agonist ivuxolimab in advanced cancers. Measured with immunoSEQ multiplex PCR; TCRdb has only the in-frame clones, and not every one. This table has 60,000 to 65,000 clones, around 93% appearing once. The material sequenced was CD4+ or CD8+ T cells sorted from blood, taken in a trial of the OX40 agonist ivuxolimab. The source is an adult with an advanced solid tumor such as melanoma, head and neck, liver or kidney cancer.

V and J are TRBV18 and TRBJ2-7; weak D call: TRBD2 (6 bases). CDR3 length: 13 residues. Germline CDR1 and CDR2: KGHSH and LQKENI. V was clipped by 4 bases and J by 3 bases, with 10 bases between them. CDR3 in DNA: TGTGCCAGCTCACTGGGACTCGACTACGAGCAGTACTTC. Amino acids: CASSLGLDYEQYF.

The J gene is TRBJ2-7, the V gene TRBV5-4; D is possibly TRBD2 (5 bases). Germline loops: CDR1 SGHNT, CDR2 YYREEE (reference sequence). The CDR3 loop spans 16 amino acids. Trimming shortened V by 0 bases and J by 2 bases, and 15 bases separated the two germline ends. The chain's CDR3 is CASSLASGPTTYEQYF. CDR3 nucleotides: TGTGCCAGCAGCTTGGCGAGCGGCCCTACAACCTACGAGCAGTACTTC. The whole variable domain, filled in from reference TRBV5-4 and TRBJ2-7, reads ETGVTQSPTHLIKTRGQQVTLRCSSQSGHNTVSWYQQALGQGPQFIFQYYREEENGRGNFPPRFSGLQFPNYSSELNVNALELDDSALYLCASSLASGPTTYEQYFGPGTRLTVT.

V gene TRBV7-8 combines with J gene TRBJ1-3; 7 bases agree with TRBD1. The CDR3 sequence is 16 residues long. V shed 1 base and J 3 bases; nucleotides not matched to a gene: 6. Germline loops: CDR1 SGHVS, CDR2 FQNEAQ. The CDR3 region has the DNA TGTGCCAGCAGCTTAGTAAGGGGGCTGGTTGGAAACACCATATATTTT. As protein: CASSLVRGLVGNTIYF.

This chain connects TRBV10-3 to TRBJ1-2, with D uncertain. This CDR3 spans 12 amino acids. Trimming stripped 7 bases from V and 6 bases from J, with 12 bases between. Germline V gene sequence: CDR1 ENHRY, CDR2 SYGVKD. The CDR3, as DNA: TGTGCCATCATGGGAGCGGAAGATGGCTACACCTTC. Protein product: CAIMGAEDGYTF.

The chain has TRBV7-9 and TRBJ2-5; TRBD1 might be the D (6 bases). The CDR3 runs to 15 residues. Germline V gene lookup returns CDR1 SEHNR and CDR2 FQNEAQ (reference sequence). Trimming removed 8 bases from V and 4 bases from J, with 20 bases in between. The CDR3, as DNA: TGTGCCAGCTTGGGTCTCTCGGCCAGGGGAGAGACCCAGTACTTC. Translated: CASLGLSARGETQYF.

This rearrangement joins TRBV4-1 to TRBJ2-7; tentatively, D is TRBD1 (5 bases). V dropped 0 bases and J dropped 2 bases, with 8 bases sitting between them. Germline CDR1 is MGHRA and CDR2 is YSYEKL. The CDR3 has 14 residues. The CDR3 is CASSQDTDTYEQYF. As DNA, the CDR3 is TGCGCCAGCAGCCAAGATACGGACACCTACGAGCAGTACTTC.

The chain is built from TRBV5-1 and TRBJ2-7; D perhaps matches TRBD2 (5 bases). The CDR3 is 12 amino acids. With 6 bases removed from V and 3 bases from J, the gap between germline ends came to 10 bases. From germline, CDR1 is SGHRS and CDR2 YFSETQ. CDR3 region: CASKSGGYEQYF. DNA for the CDR3: TGCGCCAGCAAAAGCGGAGGCTACGAGCAGTACTTC. Full variable domain (rest looked up from reference TRBV5-1 and TRBJ2-7): KAGVTQTPRYLIKTRGQQVTLSCSPISGHRSVSWYQQTPGQGLQFLFEYFSETQRNKGNFPGRFSGRQFSNSRSEMNVSTLELGDSALYLCASKSGGYEQYFGPGTRLTVT.

The rearrangement joins TRBV6-5 to TRBJ2-3; D gene unclear. Per the germline V gene, CDR1 is MNHEY and CDR2 is SVGAGI. V was cut by 3 bases and J by 13 bases, with 14 bases left in between. CDR3 length: 12 residues. The CDR3 DNA reads as TGTGCCAGCAGTTATCCTTCTGGCCCGAAGTATTTT. Translating gives CASSYPSGPKYF.

The V call is TRBV19, the J call TRBJ2-5, with D unclear. V lost 5 bases, J lost 5 bases, and 12 bases lay in between. The CDR3 totals 13 residues. The V gene's germline CDR1 is LNHDA and CDR2 SQIVND (reference sequence). This CDR3 is CASSSTLRETQYF. The CDR3 nucleotides read TGTGCCAGTAGTTCGACCCTACGCGAGACCCAGTACTTC.

The chain uses TRBV7-9 and TRBJ1-5; D is unresolved. Germline V gene lookup returns CDR1 SEHNR and CDR2 FQNEAQ (reference sequence). The CDR3 length is 13 residues. V lost 3 bases, J lost 0 bases, and 3 bases lay in between. The CDR3 nucleotides are TGTGCCAGCAGCTTTGATAGCAATCAGCCCCAGCATTTT. This encodes CASSFDSNQPQHF.

The CDR3 DNA reads TGTGCCAGCAGCAAGGGACAGGGGGGAGAGACCCAGTACTTC. It is translated as CASSKGQGGETQYF. The chain couples TRBV7-2 to TRBJ2-5; TRBD1 aligns across 11 bases. CDR3 length: 14 residues. Looked up from germline, CDR1 is SGHTA and CDR2 is FQGNSA. V shed 5 bases and J 4 bases; nucleotides not matched to a gene: 3.

V is TRBV5-1 and J is TRBJ1-2; 8 bases line up with TRBD1. The germline V gene encodes CDR1 SGHRS and CDR2 YFSETQ. This CDR3 is 14 amino acids long. V shed 0 bases and J 3 bases; nucleotides not matched to a gene: 1. CDR3 in DNA: TGCGCCAGCAGCTTGGGGGGACAGGACTATGGCTACACCTTC. Encoded protein: CASSLGGQDYGYTF.

The chain employs TRBV9 and TRBJ2-1; D is ambiguous. From germline, CDR1 is SGDLS and CDR2 YYNGEE. CDR3 size: 15 residues. V lost 4 bases, J lost 7 bases, and 18 bases lay in between. CDR3 coding DNA: TGTGCCAGCAGCCCACGTCCCCCTGGAAGAAATGAGCAGTTCTTC. Protein sequence: CASSPRPPGRNEQFF. Drawing the rest from reference TRBV9 and TRBJ2-1, the complete variable domain is DSGVTQTPKHLITATGQRVTLRCSPRSGDLSVYWYQQSLDQGLQFLIQYYNGEERAKGNILERFSAQQFPDLHSELNLSSLELGDSALYFCASSPRPPGRNEQFFGPGTRLTVL.

The table lists this clone with a few counts. The chain joins TRBV7-9 to TRBJ2-3; 12 bases are a match to TRBD2. Trimming took 4 bases from V and 2 from J; bases not matched to a gene: 4. The length of the CDR3 is 16 residues. Germline-derived CDR1 and CDR2 are SEHNR and FQNEAQ (reference sequence). The CDR3 sequence: CASSSTSGSFTDTQYF. The CDR3, as DNA: TGTGCCAGCAGCTCGACTAGCGGGAGCTTCACAGATACGCAGTATTTT.

The chain links TRBV18 to TRBJ2-7, with a tentative D call TRBD1 (7 bases). The CDR3 length is 16 residues. Trimming removed 3 bases at V and 0 bases at J, with 15 bases between. The germline gives CDR1 KGHSH, CDR2 LQKENI. The CDR3 DNA sequence: TGTGCCAGCTCACCCGGACAGGCGCGGGGCTCCTACGAGCAGTACTTC. Protein sequence: CASSPGQARGSYEQYF.